The 14 T cell receptor beta chains listed next were all sequenced from one sample in a study of cytomegalovirus exposure and HLA in healthy donors. This PCR relied on a set of 60 Vbeta primers and 13 Jbeta primers. Using immunoSEQ multiplex PCR, the repertoire was profiled, and TCRdb retains in-frame clones only, with some absent. The table lists around 150,000 clones, about 70% of them singletons. The sequencing sample was made of PBMCs. These receptors were taken from a man aged 25 to 40 in good health and CMV-seropositive.

The chain joins TRBV9 to TRBJ2-5, with a possible D match to TRBD2 (5 bases). This CDR3 spans 14 amino acids. V was pared by 1 base and J by 1 base, with 8 bases between. Germline V gene sequence: CDR1 SGDLS, CDR2 YYNGEE. The CDR3 DNA reads as TGTGCCAGCAGCGTATCGGGGTTCCAAGAGACCCAGTACTTC. It specifies CASSVSGFQETQYF.

This clone was seen a single time. The rearrangement links TRBV19 to TRBJ1-1, with D unclear. Germline V gene data show CDR1 as LNHDA and CDR2 as SQIVND (reference sequence). The CDR3 is 13 amino acids. Trimming cost V 1 base and J 6 bases, with 9 bases left between them. The chain's CDR3 is CASSIAVFAEAFF. CDR3 nucleotide sequence: TGTGCCAGTAGTATAGCCGTTTTCGCTGAAGCTTTCTTT.

The rearrangement links TRBV6-1 to TRBJ2-3, with TRBD2 matching over 7 bases. Germline assignment: CDR1 MNHNS and CDR2 SASEGT. The V segment lost 0 bases and the J segment 6 bases; nucleotides outside the gene matches: 12. The CDR3 totals 17 residues. This chain's CDR3 is CASSEARTSGTTDTQYF. In nucleotides, the CDR3 is TGTGCCAGCAGTGAAGCGCGGACTAGTGGGACTACGGATACGCAGTATTTT.

V and J are TRBV30 and TRBJ1-6; no clear D. V shed 4 bases and J shed 0 bases, with 13 bases lying between them. This CDR3 has 16 amino acids. Germline V CDR1 and CDR2: GTSNPN, SVGIG (reference sequence). CDR3 amino acids: CAWTVAGSSYNSPLHF. The CDR3 nucleotides are TGTGCCTGGACTGTGGCGGGGAGCTCCTATAATTCACCCCTCCACTTT.

The V gene is TRBV19, the J gene TRBJ1-3; D remains unclear. The CDR3 has 16 amino acids. V dropped 3 bases and J dropped 0 bases, with 12 bases sitting between them. Germline CDR1 reads LNHDA; CDR2 reads SQIVND (reference sequence). CDR3 sequence (DNA): TGTGCCAGTAGTATTATGGGCATAAGCTCTGGAAACACCATATATTTT. Translating it yields CASSIMGISSGNTIYF.

The V and J genes are TRBV6-5 and TRBJ2-7; TRBD1 matches at 8 bases. With V trimmed by 8 bases and J by 4 bases, 13 bases remained unmatched. Looked up from germline, CDR1 is MNHEY and CDR2 is SVGAGI. The CDR3 runs to 15 residues. CDR3 sequence reads: CASQSDRGGRYEQYF. The CDR3 nucleotides are TGTGCCAGCCAATCTGACAGGGGAGGTCGTTACGAGCAGTACTTC.

Only a few counts were recorded for this clone. This chain links TRBV11-1 with TRBJ2-1; no reliable D call. V was shortened by 3 bases and J by 0 bases, with 6 bases between the two germline ends. The germline CDR1 and CDR2 sequences are SGHAT and FQDESV (reference sequence). The CDR3 extends over 14 amino acids. The CDR3: CASSFSPSYNEQFF. Here the CDR3 DNA reads TGTGCCAGCAGCTTTAGCCCCTCCTACAATGAGCAGTTCTTC.

V and J are TRBV9 and TRBJ2-3, with D perhaps matching TRBD2 (6 bases). The V gene lost 2 bases and the J gene lost 0 bases, with 10 bases spanning the gap. This CDR3 region has 15 residues. From germline, CDR1 is SGDLS and CDR2 YYNGEE. DNA of the CDR3: TGTGCCAGCAGCGTTAGCGGACTGAGCACAGATACGCAGTATTTT. As protein: CASSVSGLSTDTQYF.

About this clone itself: Germline is not matched at one junction end, which may reflect a read error. CDR3 in DNA: TGTGCTAGCAGCTACTCCGGGACAGGGGCCACCGGGGAGCTGTTTTTT. This gives the protein CASSYSGTGATGELFF. The chain combines TRBV7-7 with TRBJ2-2; 10 nucleotides agree with TRBD1. Germline-derived CDR1 and CDR2 are SSHAT and FNYEAQ (reference sequence). This CDR3 is 16 amino acids long.

This rearrangement joins TRBV6-5 to TRBJ2-5, with 9 bases matching TRBD1. The end of the DNA is better explained by TRBJ2-7, so the J call may be wrong. CDR1 is MNHEY, CDR2 SVGAGI, per germline. There are 14 residues in the CDR3. The CDR3 coding sequence is TGTGCCAGCAGAAGGGACAGGGAAACCTACGAGCAGTACTTC. This encodes CASRRDRETYEQYF.

The chain links TRBV23-1 to TRBJ1-4, with D possibly being TRBD1 (5 bases). TRBV23-1 falls under the ORF class, with uncertain function. With 0 bases removed from V and 8 bases from J, the gap between germline ends came to 13 bases. The CDR3 has 15 residues. CDR3 sequence: CASSQSRTWGEKLFF. As DNA, the CDR3 is TGCGCCAGCAGTCAATCGAGAACTTGGGGCGAAAAACTGTTTTTT.

This chain uses TRBV6-1 with TRBJ2-5; perhaps TRBD2 as D (5 bases). Gene TRBJ2-7 matches the end of the DNA better, so the J call may be wrong. The CDR3 has 11 residues. Per germline, CDR1 MNHNS and CDR2 SASEGT. CDR3 in DNA: TGTGCCAGCCGGGACTCCTACGAGCAGTACTTC. This sequence encodes CASRDSYEQYF.

For the CDR3, the DNA is TGCAGTGCCTCAGGGACCTACGAGCAGTACTTC. Translated, it gives CSASGTYEQYF. The V call is TRBV20-1, the J call TRBJ2-7; D perhaps matches TRBD1 (5 bases). The length of the CDR3 is 11 residues. V lost 6 bases and J 2 bases, leaving 8 bases between the germline ends. Germline CDR1 and CDR2: DFQATT and SNEGSKA (reference sequence).

This chain connects TRBV5-6 to TRBJ2-7; 9 nucleotides agree with TRBD1. This CDR3 is built from 15 residues. Germline-derived CDR1 and CDR2 are SGHDT and YYEEEE. The J segment lost 2 bases and the V segment lost 0 bases, leaving 3 bases of the junction unmatched. The CDR3 loop reads CASSLDGTGTYEQYF. In nucleotides, the CDR3 is TGTGCCAGCAGCTTGGACGGGACAGGGACCTACGAGCAGTACTTC.